These 28 T cell receptor beta chains were all obtained from the same sample, sequenced in a study of patients and donors after allogeneic stem cell transplantation. MiXCR, applied by TCRdb to the RT-PCR reads, yields one record per CDR3 protein. The sample has 800,000 to 1,000,000 distinct CDR3 sequences; about a sixth are singletons. The specimen sequenced was blood, either unsorted or a sorted T cell fraction (not recorded which). The receptors shown here come from a human donor who was either an allogeneic HSCT recipient or a stem cell or donor lymphocyte infusion donor (not recorded which). It is not recorded whose cells these are; they may come from a transplant donor.

This clonotype occurred a few times. The chain joins TRBV7-8 to TRBJ1-4; D is unresolved. Trimming removed 2 bases from V and 3 bases from J, with 13 bases in between. The CDR3 loop spans 16 amino acids. Germline V gives CDR1 SGHVS, CDR2 FQNEAQ. The chain's CDR3 is CASSLPRTRANEKLFF. The CDR3 nucleotides are TGTGCCAGCAGCTTACCCCGAACACGGGCTAATGAAAAACTGTTTTTT. Supplemented by reference TRBV7-8 and TRBJ1-4, the full variable domain reads GAGVSQSPRYKVAKRGQDVALRCDPISGHVSLFWYQQALGQGPEFLTYFQNEAQLDKSGLPSDRFFAERPEGSVSTLKIQRTQQEDSAVYLCASSLPRTRANEKLFFGSGTQLSVL.

This clonotype was seen only a few times. The chain links TRBV12-3 or TRBV12-4 to TRBJ1-2; no definite D call. The CDR3 consists of 14 residues. With 4 bases removed from V and 1 base from J, the gap between germline ends came to 10 bases. This CDR3 reads CASSYDSFNYGYTF. CDR3 in DNA: TGTGCCAGCAGTTACGATTCGTTTAACTATGGCTACACCTTC.

This clonotype was observed a handful of times. The genes are TRBV6-1 and TRBJ1-5; perhaps TRBD1 as D (5 bases). V was cut by 6 bases and J by 0 bases, with 15 bases left in between. This CDR3 contains 16 residues. Germline V gives CDR1 MNHNS, CDR2 SASEGT. The CDR3: CASSRRTQDSNQPQHF. The DNA for the CDR3 is TGTGCCAGCAGCCGCCGGACACAGGATAGCAATCAGCCCCAGCATTTT.

This clonotype came up a few times. The rearrangement joins TRBV6-2 or TRBV6-3 to TRBJ2-5; weak D call: TRBD2 (5 bases). The germline V and J ends were trimmed by 5 bases and 5 bases, with 15 bases remaining between them. The CDR3 runs 14 residues. CDR1 is MNHEY, CDR2 SVGEGT, per germline. In DNA, the CDR3 is TGTGCCAGCAGTCCCCTGGCTAGCTGGGAGACCCAGTACTTC. Its translation is CASSPLASWETQYF.

This clonotype was recorded a few times. The V and J genes are TRBV9 and TRBJ2-3, with TRBD2 matching over 10 bases. This CDR3 has 16 amino acids. Germline-derived CDR1 and CDR2 are SGDLS and YYNGEE. V shed 3 bases, J shed 6 bases, and the junction held 10 bases outside the gene matches. This chain's CDR3 is CASSGKSGGVQDTQYF. CDR3 DNA: TGTGCCAGCAGCGGAAAAAGCGGGGGGGTGCAGGATACGCAGTATTTT.

This clonotype was observed a handful of times. The J gene is TRBJ1-2, the V gene TRBV20-1; weak D call: TRBD1 (6 bases). The CDR3 sequence is 14 residues long. CDR1 is DFQATT, CDR2 SNEGSKA, per germline (reference sequence). V was shortened by 4 bases and J by 4 bases, with 16 bases between the two germline ends. The CDR3 loop is CSAIRDTTSYGYTF. The CDR3 DNA reads as TGCAGTGCTATACGGGACACAACCTCCTATGGCTACACCTTC.

The rearrangement joins TRBV4-1 to TRBJ1-1; 9 bases are a match to TRBD1. Losses at the gene ends were 5 bases for V and 5 bases for J; bases not matched to a gene: 9. CDR1 MGHRA and CDR2 YSYEKL come from the germline V gene. The CDR3 has 15 residues. CDR3 protein: CASSEHRGRRTEAFF. In DNA, the CDR3 is TGCGCCAGCAGCGAACACAGGGGGCGTCGGACTGAAGCTTTCTTT.

This clonotype was counted between two and nine times. The rearrangement links TRBV12-3 or TRBV12-4 to TRBJ1-2; tentative D call: TRBD1 (6 bases). V was cut by 4 bases and J by 6 bases, with 9 bases left in between. This CDR3 is built from 12 residues. The CDR3 DNA sequence: TGTGCCAGCAGTTCGGCAGGGGATGGCTACACCTTC. Protein product: CASSSAGDGYTF.

This clonotype appeared a few times. V is TRBV20-1 and J is TRBJ2-7, with TRBD1 matching 11 bases. J was trimmed by 1 base and V by 4 bases; bases with no gene match: 9. CDR1 and CDR2 from the germline V gene are DFQATT and SNEGSKA (reference sequence). The length of the CDR3 is 16 residues. CDR3 sequence reads: CSATNPGTGGSYEQYF. Here the CDR3 DNA reads TGCAGTGCTACCAACCCCGGGACAGGGGGGTCCTACGAGCAGTACTTC.

This CDR3 is CSPRPRDTQYF. CDR3 coding DNA: TGCAGCCCGCGTCCGCGTGATACGCAGTATTTT. This chain links TRBV20-1 with TRBJ2-3; D not certain. The CDR3 runs to 11 residues. Germline CDR1 DFQATT, CDR2 SNEGSKA (reference sequence).

In the case of this clonotype: A read error may be the cause here, since a much bigger clone is one base away. J is TRBJ2-1 and V is TRBV5-5; TRBD2 agrees at 12 bases. The V and J ends lost 1 base and 8 bases, in that order; junction bases with no gene match: 4. The CDR3 sequence is 15 residues long. The V gene's germline CDR1 is SGHKS and CDR2 YYEKEE (reference sequence). CDR3 DNA sequence: TGTGCCAGCAGCTTGCTAGCGGGAGGGCCTTATGAGCAGTTCTTC. Its translation is CASSLLAGGPYEQFF.

This clonotype was detected many times. CDR3 sequence: CASSFQGRVYGYTF. For the CDR3, the DNA is TGTGCCAGCAGTTTTCAGGGGAGAGTCTATGGCTACACCTTC. The rearrangement uses TRBV12-3 or TRBV12-4 and TRBJ1-2, with D maybe TRBD1 (6 bases). This CDR3 has 14 amino acids. The V end was cut by 3 bases, the J end by 4 bases, with 12 bases between.

The chain joins TRBV27 to TRBJ2-1; D may be TRBD1 (5 bases). CDR1 and CDR2 (germline): MNHEY, SMNVEV (reference sequence). The V end lost 3 bases, the J end lost 5 bases, and 8 bases lay between the germline ends. This CDR3 spans 13 amino acids. The CDR3 region is CASSFKGNNEQFF. The CDR3 DNA is TGTGCCAGCAGTTTTAAGGGGAACAATGAGCAGTTCTTC.

The rearrangement uses TRBV20-1 and TRBJ2-3; D is ambiguous. CDR1 and CDR2 from the germline V gene are DFQATT and SNEGSKA (reference sequence). The CDR3 is made up of 14 amino acids. V was shortened by 0 bases and J by 4 bases, with 11 bases between the two germline ends. The DNA of the CDR3 is TGCAGTGCTAGAGATCGAGTCGATCCAGATACGCAGTATTTT. It is translated as CSARDRVDPDTQYF.

This sequence joins TRBV6-2 or TRBV6-3 and TRBJ1-2, with D possibly TRBD1 on 6 matching bases. Germline-derived CDR1 and CDR2 are MNHEY and SVGEGT. This CDR3 has 12 residues. Trimming left V 10 bases short and J 8 bases short, with 17 bases between. CDR3 sequence: CATTQGRRGYTF. The CDR3 bases are TGTGCCACTACCCAGGGGCGACGGGGCTACACCTTC.

This rearrangement joins TRBV5-1 to TRBJ2-5, with a tentative D call TRBD1 (6 bases). V was cut by 5 bases and J by 2 bases, with 13 bases left in between. Germline V gene data show CDR1 as SGHRS and CDR2 as YFSETQ. The CDR3 covers 14 residues. For the CDR3, the DNA is TGCGCCAGCAGGGGGACAAGTTTACAAGAGACCCAGTACTTC. Translated: CASRGTSLQETQYF.

The CDR3 DNA reads TGTGCCAGCAGCTTAATAGGGGGCCCGTACCAAGAGACCCAGTACTTC. It encodes CASSLIGGPYQETQYF. The chain has TRBV7-3 and TRBJ2-5; 7 positions agree with TRBD1. Germline CDR1 reads SGHTA; CDR2 reads FQGTGA. The CDR3 covers 16 residues. The J segment lost 0 bases and the V segment lost 1 base, leaving 5 bases of the junction unmatched.

This clonotype was detected a few times. The chain combines TRBV24-1 with TRBJ2-3; 8 bases agree with TRBD2. The CDR3 spans 15 residues. The germline V gene encodes CDR1 KGHDR and CDR2 SFDVKD. J gave up 8 bases and V 4 bases, and 10 bases lay outside the gene matches. The CDR3 loop reads CATSDWGLGVGTQYF. Written as DNA, the CDR3 is TGTGCCACCAGTGACTGGGGACTAGGAGTAGGTACGCAGTATTTT.

This chain joins TRBV10-3 and TRBJ2-7; D is uncertain. Germline CDR1 and CDR2: ENHRY and SYGVKD. This CDR3 region has 14 residues. Trimming cost V 2 bases and J 3 bases, with 11 bases left between them. Here the CDR3 DNA reads TGTGCCATCAGTGAGGCCGTCCCATACTACGAGCAGTACTTC. It encodes CAISEAVPYYEQYF.

This rearrangement joins TRBV20-1 to TRBJ2-1, with TRBD2 matching 8 bases. CDR3 length: 16 residues. Germline CDR1 and CDR2: DFQATT and SNEGSKA (reference sequence). V was clipped by 3 bases and J by 9 bases; unmatched bases: 16. In DNA form, the CDR3 reads TGCAGTGCTAGGGTACCCGGGACTAGGGCATCCGGTGAGCAGTTCTTC. It translates to CSARVPGTRASGEQFF.

The rearrangement uses TRBV12-5 and TRBJ1-2; D is undetermined. Per the germline V gene, CDR1 is LGHNT and CDR2 is FRNRAP. Trimming removed 5 bases at V and 8 bases at J, with 18 bases between. The CDR3 has 14 residues. The CDR3: CASGPRGDDAGYTF. Written as DNA, the CDR3 is TGTGCTAGTGGTCCCCGTGGAGACGATGCCGGCTACACCTTC.

This clonotype was picked up a small number of times. The rearrangement links TRBV10-3 to TRBJ2-1; 12 bases are a match to TRBD2. The CDR3 spans 15 residues. Germline V gene data show CDR1 as ENHRY and CDR2 as SYGVKD. Germline trimming cut 2 bases from V and 7 bases from J; bases unmatched to any gene: 3. CDR3 sequence (DNA): TGTGCCATCAGTGAGACTAGCGGGAGGAAGAATGAGCAGTTCTTC. It is translated as CAISETSGRKNEQFF.

The gene calls are TRBV3-1 and TRBJ1-2; D gene uncertain. The V end lost 0 bases, the J end lost 8 bases, and 13 bases lay between the germline ends. The CDR3 totals 14 residues. CDR1 is LGHDT and CDR2 is YNNKEL in the germline V gene (reference sequence). CDR3 region: CASSQDSKEGGYTF. The CDR3 DNA reads as TGTGCCAGCAGCCAAGACAGCAAAGAGGGCGGCTACACCTTC.

This chain links TRBV6-5 with TRBJ2-7; 12 bases are a match to TRBD2. Germline V CDR1 and CDR2: MNHEY, SVGAGI. V dropped 2 bases and J dropped 4; count of bases not matched to a gene: 6. This CDR3 comprises 16 residues. CDR3 nucleotide sequence: TGTGCCAGCAGTTACCTTGGACTAGCGGGATTATACGAGCAGTACTTC. It encodes CASSYLGLAGLYEQYF.

This clonotype was picked up many times. The rearrangement joins TRBV20-1 to TRBJ2-3, with 10 bases matching TRBD2. CDR3 length equals 15 residues. CDR1 and CDR2 from the germline V gene are DFQATT and SNEGSKA (reference sequence). V dropped 2 bases and J dropped 2; count of bases not matched to a gene: 4. CDR3 in amino acids: CSARNSGGYTDTQYF. Here the CDR3 DNA reads TGCAGTGCTAGAAATAGCGGGGGGTACACAGATACGCAGTATTTT.

The V and J genes are TRBV11-2 and TRBJ2-4; D may be TRBD1 (5 bases). The germline V gene encodes CDR1 SGHAT and CDR2 FQNNGV. The CDR3 is made up of 13 amino acids. V gave up 0 bases and J gave up 7 bases, with 7 bases separating them. In DNA form, the CDR3 reads TGTGCCAGCAGCTTAGACAGGGCGAACATTCAGTACTTC. Translating gives CASSLDRANIQYF.

The chain joins TRBV20-1 to TRBJ1-4; 8 nucleotides match TRBD1. From germline, CDR1 is DFQATT and CDR2 SNEGSKA (reference sequence). Losses at the gene ends were 3 bases for V and 11 bases for J; bases not matched to a gene: 11. The CDR3 is 14 amino acids. This chain's CDR3 is CSARADRGLEKLFF. As DNA, the CDR3 is TGCAGTGCTAGGGCCGACAGGGGTTTAGAGAAACTGTTTTTT.

The chain has TRBV7-6 and TRBJ2-3, with 15 bases matching TRBD2. The CDR3 runs 18 residues. Germline lookup yields CDR1 SGHVS and CDR2 FNYEAQ. V shed 1 base, J shed 2 bases, and the junction held 4 bases outside the gene matches. CDR3 DNA: TGTGCCAGCAGCTTAGGGACTAGCGGGGGGGCTCTCACAGATACGCAGTATTTT. This encodes CASSLGTSGGALTDTQYF.